The 23 T cell receptor beta chains below come from one sample, sequenced in a study of blood T cell repertoires in COVID-19. Using immunoSEQ multiplex PCR, the repertoire was profiled, and TCRdb retains in-frame clones only, with some absent. The sample holds 140,000 to 150,000 clones, over 75% seen once. Input material: peripheral blood. The origin of the receptors is a human donor in a cohort sampled during active COVID-19.

This rearrangement joins TRBV27 to TRBJ2-3; D is perhaps TRBD2 (5 bases). Germline assignment: CDR1 MNHEY and CDR2 SMNVEV (reference sequence). The CDR3 covers 12 residues. The V gene lost 2 bases and the J gene lost 8 bases, with 8 bases spanning the gap. In DNA form, the CDR3 reads TGTGCCAGCAGTTTACGCGCGGGTACGCAGTATTTT. Translating it yields CASSLRAGTQYF.

This clone was recorded a few times. The rearrangement links TRBV7-3 to TRBJ1-6, with 7 nucleotides matching TRBD1. The CDR3 has 14 residues. The V segment lost 4 bases and the J segment 15 bases; nucleotides outside the gene matches: 12. Germline CDR1 SGHTA, CDR2 FQGTGA. CDR3 coding DNA: TGTGCCAGCAGCTCAAGGGCCATACAGGGGCTCCTCCACTTT. Amino acids: CASSSRAIQGLLHF.

This clone was seen a single time. The chain carries TRBV7-2 and TRBJ2-3; 8 bases map to TRBD1. This CDR3 has 15 amino acids. V lost 5 bases, J lost 5 bases, and 9 bases stayed unmatched. Germline V gives CDR1 SGHTA, CDR2 FQGNSA. The DNA for the CDR3 is TGTGCCAGCAGCCTCGGGACAGGCCGGGGAGATACGCAGTATTTT. It encodes CASSLGTGRGDTQYF. The complete variable domain, with remaining parts taken from reference TRBV7-2 and TRBJ2-3, reads GAGVSQSPSNKVTEKGKDVELRCDPISGHTALYWYRQSLGQGLEFLIYFQGNSAPDKSGLPSDRFSAERTGGSVSTLTIQRTQQEDSAVYLCASSLGTGRGDTQYFGPGTRLTVL.

This chain uses TRBV11-2 with TRBJ2-1; TRBD2 aligns across 7 bases. After removal of 0 bases from V and 14 bases from J, the junction contained 10 bases not matched to a gene. The germline V gene has CDR1 SGHAT and CDR2 FQNNGV. This CDR3 spans 14 amino acids. This chain's CDR3 is CASSLESGNSRKFF. In nucleotides, the CDR3 is TGTGCCAGCAGCTTAGAGAGCGGGAACTCACGGAAGTTCTTC.

The J gene is TRBJ1-4, the V gene TRBV9; 7 bases agree with TRBD1. After removal of 1 base from V and 8 bases from J, the junction contained 5 bases not matched to a gene. This CDR3 has 14 amino acids. Per germline, CDR1 SGDLS and CDR2 YYNGEE. This chain's CDR3 is CASSVTGQPEKLFF. The DNA of the CDR3 is TGTGCCAGCAGCGTAACGGGACAGCCAGAAAAACTGTTTTTT.

This clone was picked up a small number of times. The rearrangement links TRBV11-3 to TRBJ1-1, with TRBD1 as a possible D gene (6 bases). With 5 bases removed from V and 3 bases from J, the gap between germline ends came to 22 bases. This CDR3 comprises 17 residues. The germline gives CDR1 SGHNT, CDR2 YENEEA. The CDR3 region has the DNA TGTGCCAGCAGCCGATCGACAGGATTGGTCTCGGACACTGAAGCTTTCTTT. Encoded protein: CASSRSTGLVSDTEAFF.

V usage is TRBV5-1 and J usage is TRBJ2-7; a possible D gene is TRBD1 (6 bases). V lost 4 bases and J 3 bases, leaving 11 bases between the germline ends. The CDR3 consists of 13 residues. The germline V gene has CDR1 SGHRS and CDR2 YFSETQ. The CDR3 reads CASSRTDNYEQYF. The DNA for the CDR3 is TGCGCCAGCAGCCGGACAGATAACTACGAGCAGTACTTC.

V usage is TRBV11-2 and J usage is TRBJ2-5; tentatively, D is TRBD2 (5 bases). V was trimmed by 8 bases and J by 1 base, leaving 11 bases between them. The CDR3 loop spans 13 amino acids. Germline CDR1 reads SGHAT; CDR2 reads FQNNGV. As DNA, the CDR3 is TGTGCCAGCGGTGGAGGCCCCCAAGAGACCCAGTACTTC. This encodes CASGGGPQETQYF.

The chain carries TRBV9 and TRBJ1-3; D is ambiguous. The CDR3 sequence is 14 residues long. Germline V gene lookup returns CDR1 SGDLS and CDR2 YYNGEE. V dropped 1 base and J dropped 3 bases, with 8 bases sitting between them. In nucleotides, the CDR3 is TGTGCCAGCAGCGTACAACAGTTTGGAAACACCATATATTTT. Its protein is CASSVQQFGNTIYF.

V gene TRBV19 combines with J gene TRBJ1-1; D not resolved. CDR3 size: 14 residues. The germline V gene has CDR1 LNHDA and CDR2 SQIVND (reference sequence). V was pared by 4 bases and J by 0 bases, with 9 bases between. DNA of the CDR3: TGTGCCAGTAGTACCGTACAGATGAACACTGAAGCTTTCTTT. Translation gives CASSTVQMNTEAFF.

J is TRBJ2-1 and V is TRBV27; TRBD2 matches 7 bases. This CDR3 spans 16 amino acids. CDR1 is MNHEY, CDR2 SMNVEV, per germline (reference sequence). Trimming took 6 bases from V and 0 from J; bases not matched to a gene: 8. For the CDR3, the DNA is TGTGCCAGCAGACCTAGTGGGAGGGCCTCCTACAATGAGCAGTTCTTC. Translating it yields CASRPSGRASYNEQFF.

The rearrangement uses TRBV5-1 and TRBJ2-2, with TRBD2 matching over 11 bases. V gave up 4 bases and J gave up 3 bases; unmatched junction bases: 5. This CDR3 has 16 residues. Per germline, CDR1 SGHRS and CDR2 YFSETQ. Here the CDR3 reads CASSRLAGIYTGELFF. The DNA for the CDR3 is TGCGCCAGCAGCCGACTAGCGGGAATTTACACCGGGGAGCTGTTTTTT. Together with reference TRBV5-1 and TRBJ2-2, the CDR3 gives the full variable domain: KAGVTQTPRYLIKTRGQQVTLSCSPISGHRSVSWYQQTPGQGLQFLFEYFSETQRNKGNFPGRFSGRQFSNSRSEMNVSTLELGDSALYLCASSRLAGIYTGELFFGEGSRLTVL.

The genes are TRBV29-1 and TRBJ2-5, with a weak D call TRBD1 (6 bases). The CDR3 length is 13 residues. Germline V lookup: CDR1 SQVTM, CDR2 ANQGSEA. Trimming shortened V by 7 bases and J by 4 bases, and 16 bases separated the two germline ends. The CDR3 bases are TGCAGCGCCTTCACAGGGATCCCAGAGACCCAGTACTTC. Protein product: CSAFTGIPETQYF.

This clone appeared once. The V call is TRBV2, the J call TRBJ2-1, with TRBD2 matching over 7 bases. J gave up 2 bases and V 4 bases, and 2 bases lay outside the gene matches. The CDR3 extends over 14 amino acids. In germline, CDR1 is SNHLY, CDR2 FYNNEI. The CDR3 protein is CASSGGSTYNEQFF. CDR3 nucleotides: TGTGCCAGCAGTGGCGGGAGTACCTACAATGAGCAGTTCTTC.

CDR3 sequence: CASSILFGGGGGTYNEQFF. The CDR3 nucleotides are TGTGCCAGTAGTATATTATTCGGTGGGGGCGGCGGAACGTACAATGAGCAGTTCTTC. The genes are TRBV19 and TRBJ2-1; possibly TRBD1 for D (6 bases). This CDR3 spans 19 amino acids. Looked up from germline, CDR1 is LNHDA and CDR2 is SQIVND (reference sequence). Trimming took off 2 bases at V and 4 bases at J, with 24 bases between the two ends.

This chain links TRBV19 with TRBJ2-1, with 15 nucleotides matching TRBD2. V trimming: 3 bases; J trimming: 8 bases; junction bases outside the gene matches: 2. The CDR3 sequence is 15 residues long. The V gene's germline CDR1 is LNHDA and CDR2 SQIVND (reference sequence). The CDR3 reads CASSMGLAGGDEQFF. The CDR3 coding sequence is TGTGCCAGTAGTATGGGACTAGCGGGGGGCGATGAGCAGTTCTTC.

This clone was detected once. DNA for the CDR3: TGCGCCAGCAGAATTCTACAGGGGGCGGGCTATGGCTACACCTTC. Translation: CASRILQGAGYGYTF. The chain couples TRBV5-1 to TRBJ1-2; 9 bases are shared with TRBD1. This CDR3 is built from 15 residues. V shed 5 bases and J 4 bases; nucleotides not matched to a gene: 9. Germline V CDR1 and CDR2: SGHRS, YFSETQ.

This clone was counted once. V and J are TRBV7-2 and TRBJ1-1, with a weak D call TRBD1 (5 bases). V gave up 2 bases and J gave up 7 bases, with 14 bases separating them. Germline CDR1 SGHTA, CDR2 FQGNSA. This CDR3 has 14 residues. CDR3 protein: CASSLNPGSLEAFF. CDR3 sequence (DNA): TGTGCCAGCAGCTTAAATCCAGGGTCCCTTGAAGCTTTCTTT.

This clone was counted a single time. This chain uses TRBV11-2 with TRBJ2-1; no reliable D call. The germline CDR1 and CDR2 sequences are SGHAT and FQNNGV. The CDR3 contains 12 residues. With 5 bases removed from V and 9 bases from J, the gap between germline ends came to 11 bases. The chain's CDR3 is CASSRLLGEQFF. The CDR3 nucleotides read TGTGCCAGCAGCCGCCTGCTAGGTGAGCAGTTCTTC.

The rearrangement links TRBV19 to TRBJ1-5; the D gene is possibly TRBD1 (5 bases). This CDR3 comprises 15 residues. Germline V CDR1 and CDR2: LNHDA, SQIVND (reference sequence). Trimming left V 0 bases short and J 3 bases short, with 9 bases between. CDR3 loop: CASSIEGGFNQPQHF. The CDR3, as DNA: TGTGCCAGTAGTATAGAGGGGGGGTTCAATCAGCCCCAGCATTTT.

This clone was observed a single time. The chain joins TRBV15 to TRBJ2-5, with TRBD2 matching 11 bases. The CDR3 has 15 amino acids. Looked up from germline, CDR1 is LNHNV and CDR2 is YYDKDF (reference sequence). V lost 2 bases, J lost 4 bases, and 3 bases stayed unmatched. DNA of the CDR3: TGTGCCACCAGCAGAACAGGACTAGCGGGAGAGACCCAGTACTTC. Its protein is CATSRTGLAGETQYF.

J is TRBJ2-1 and V is TRBV6-2 or TRBV6-3, with 9 bases matching TRBD2. CDR1 MNHEY and CDR2 SVGEGT come from the germline V gene. V gave up 5 bases and J gave up 2 bases; unmatched junction bases: 10. The length of the CDR3 is 17 residues. CDR3 residues: CASSPRGRLAAYNEQFF. DNA for the CDR3: TGTGCCAGCAGTCCCCGAGGGAGACTAGCGGCCTACAATGAGCAGTTCTTC.

V is TRBV6-5 and J is TRBJ1-5, with 11 bases that match TRBD1. Germline-derived CDR1 and CDR2 are MNHEY and SVGAGI. Trimming at V came to 6 bases and at J to 7 bases, leaving 8 bases not matched to a gene. CDR3 length: 15 residues. In nucleotides, the CDR3 is TGTGCCAGCAGCGGACAGGGGGCGCCAGGGCAGCCCCAGCATTTT. Translated, it gives CASSGQGAPGQPQHF.